This TCR beta chain came from a study of T cells in Graves' hyperthyroidism and ophthalmopathy. Findings and caveats of the study: For ophthalmopathy, model prediction preceded onset by a median 6.5 months. Researchers found most expanded thyroid clonotypes above 0.001 in blood as well. Classification by a 13 V-J model distinguished ophthalmopathy from stable hyperthyroidism.

Using RNA transcripts as the source, TCR beta CDR3 regions were amplified. The HTBI primer set drove a first-round RT-PCR of the TCR CDR3. MiXCR, applied by TCRdb to the multiplex PCR reads, yields one record per CDR3 protein. The table lists about 98,000 distinct CDR3 sequences, around 40% of them singletons. The germline CDR1 and CDR2 sequences are SGHRS and YFSETQ. This CDR3 has 15 amino acids. Unmatched junction bases numbered 5, after V lost 2 bases and J lost 3 bases. This clonotype was counted many times. Its antigen is unidentified. Patients aged 18 to 65 with hyperthyroidism were newly diagnosed, with duration under 2 months.

This sequence was found in a woman aged 25 to 45 with Graves' hyperthyroidism. The V and J genes are TRBV5-1 and TRBJ1-1; the match to TRBD1 covers 9 bases. Sequencing was performed on peripheral blood or thyroid tissue (not recorded which). Here the CDR3 DNA reads TGCGCCAGCAGCTTTACAGGGGGCTTTGACACTGAAGCTTTCTTT. Translated: CASSFTGGFDTEAFF.